This paragraph reports one T cell receptor (beta chain). The sample comes from a study of Tregs in tolerant kidney transplant recipients. The V end lost 2 bases, the J end lost 5 bases, and 11 bases lay between the germline ends. CDR1 is SGHNT and CDR2 is YYREEE in the germline V gene (reference sequence). The CDR3 sequence is 14 residues long. Some clones are missing from TCRdb's copy, which holds only in-frame ones; the method was immunoSEQ multiplex PCR. This sample has about 240,000 clones, with roughly 84% found just once. The rearrangement joins TRBV5-4 to TRBJ2-1; D is ambiguous. The source of this sequence is a human donor in good health. What was sequenced was CD4+ T cells from blood. CDR3 sequence reads: CASSFPRRNNEQFF. The CDR3 DNA is TGTGCCAGCAGCTTCCCGAGAAGGAACAATGAGCAGTTCTTC.